These T cell receptor beta chains were read from a single sample in a study of blood T cell repertoires in COVID-19. Sequencing was performed with immunoSEQ multiplex PCR; in TCRdb, only in-frame clones are kept and a portion is missing. The sample yields approximately 210,000 clones, around 88% seen once. Sequenced: peripheral blood. These receptors all stem from a woman in her forties or fifties with acute or convalescent COVID-19. Both conserved end residues are part of each CDR3. D genes are given only for firm matches.

>TRBV6-2/TRBV6-3|TRBJ1-3|TRBD1
CASSYAWTGGSPGNTIYF
TGTGCCAGCAGTTACGCTTGGACAGGGGGCTCGCCTGGAAACACCATATATTTT
>TRBV11-2|TRBJ2-1|TRBD2
CASSLGSGRANNEQFF
TGTGCCAGCAGCTTAGGAAGCGGGAGGGCTAACAATGAGCAGTTCTTC
>TRBV28|TRBJ1-2|NA
CASSLLQVNYGYTF
TGTGCCAGCAGTTTATTGCAGGTGAACTATGGCTACACCTTC
>TRBV7-6|TRBJ2-3|TRBD2
CASSLGTSGRADTQYF
TGTGCCAGCAGCTTAGGGACTAGCGGGAGGGCAGATACGCAGTATTTT
>TRBV30|TRBJ2-2|NA
CAWQDRTGELFF
TGTGCCTGGCAAGACAGGACCGGGGAGCTGTTTTTT
>TRBV5-1|TRBJ2-7|TRBD2
CASSFSGTSYEQYF
TGCGCCAGCAGCTTTAGCGGGACTTCCTACGAGCAGTACTTC
>TRBV14|TRBJ2-3|TRBD2
CASSPPRRLAASTDTQYF
TGTGCCAGCAGCCCCCCCCGCCGACTAGCAGCTAGCACAGATACGCAGTATTTT
>TRBV21-1|TRBJ1-1|NA
CASSKRRPTGDAFF
TGTGCCAGCAGCAAAAGAAGGCCGACAGGGGATGCTTTCTTT
>TRBV27|TRBJ1-3|NA
CASSLSRGLSGNTIYF
TGTGCCAGCAGTTTATCTCGCGGACTCTCTGGAAACACCATATATTTT
>TRBV2|TRBJ2-5|TRBD2
CASSDTNGLAEYQETQYF
TGTGCCAGCAGTGACACCAATGGACTAGCGGAGTACCAAGAGACCCAGTACTTC
>TRBV28|TRBJ1-1|TRBD1
CAGTRGLSTEAFF
TGTGCCGGAACCAGGGGGCTGAGCACTGAAGCTTTCTTT
>TRBV6-5|TRBJ2-1|NA
CAARGEGSYNEQFF
TGTGCCGCCAGAGGAGAGGGCTCCTACAATGAGCAGTTCTTC
>TRBV19|TRBJ1-1|NA
CASIEHSRAEAFF
TGTGCCAGTATCGAACACTCGCGGGCTGAAGCTTTCTTT